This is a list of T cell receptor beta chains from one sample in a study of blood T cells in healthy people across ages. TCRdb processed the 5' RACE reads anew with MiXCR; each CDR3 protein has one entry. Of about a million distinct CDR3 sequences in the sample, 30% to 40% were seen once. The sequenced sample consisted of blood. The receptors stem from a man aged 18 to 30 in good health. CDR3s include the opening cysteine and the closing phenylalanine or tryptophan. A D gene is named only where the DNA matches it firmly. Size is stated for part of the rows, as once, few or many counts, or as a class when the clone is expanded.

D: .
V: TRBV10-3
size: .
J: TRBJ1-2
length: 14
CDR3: CAISESAGHGGYTF
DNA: TGTGCCATCAGTGAGTCGGCGGGGCATGGTGGCTACACCTTC

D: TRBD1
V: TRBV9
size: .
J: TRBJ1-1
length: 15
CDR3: CASGKQGAWDTEAFF
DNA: TGTGCCAGCGGTAAACAGGGGGCATGGGACACTGAAGCTTTCTTT

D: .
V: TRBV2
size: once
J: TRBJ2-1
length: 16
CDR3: CASSPDRRSSYNEQFF
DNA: TGTGCCAGCAGCCCGGACCGGCGCAGCTCCTACAATGAGCAGTTCTTC

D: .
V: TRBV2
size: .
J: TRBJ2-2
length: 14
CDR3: CASSGGTNTGELFF
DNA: TGTGCCAGCAGCGGTGGGACGAACACCGGGGAGCTGTTTTTT

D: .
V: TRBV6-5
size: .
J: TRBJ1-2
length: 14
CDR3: CASSYFGGSYGYTF
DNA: TGTGCCAGCAGTTATTTCGGTGGCTCCTATGGCTACACCTTC

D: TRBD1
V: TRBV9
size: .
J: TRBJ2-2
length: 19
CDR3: CASSPPFRQGASQYGELFF
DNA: TGTGCCAGCAGCCCACCATTTAGACAGGGGGCGTCACAATACGGGGAGCTGTTTTTT

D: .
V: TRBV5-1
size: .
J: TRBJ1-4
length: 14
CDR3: CASSAGTQNEKLFF
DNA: TGCGCCAGCAGCGCTGGGACCCAAAATGAAAAACTGTTTTTT

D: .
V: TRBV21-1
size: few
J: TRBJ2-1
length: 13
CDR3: CASDPGGGHEQFF
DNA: TGTGCCAGCGACCCAGGGGGGGGTCATGAGCAGTTCTTC

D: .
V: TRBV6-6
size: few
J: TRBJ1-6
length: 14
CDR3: CASSYSAGDSPLHF
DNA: TGTGCCAGCAGTTACTCCGCTGGAGATTCACCCCTCCACTTT

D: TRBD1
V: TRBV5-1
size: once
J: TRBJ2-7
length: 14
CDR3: CASSFDRGTYEQYF
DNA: TGCGCCAGCAGCTTCGACAGGGGGACCTACGAGCAGTACTTC

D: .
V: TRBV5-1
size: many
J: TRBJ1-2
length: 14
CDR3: CASSLGQLNYGYTF
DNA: TGTGCCAGCAGTTTAGGGCAGCTTAACTATGGCTACACCTTC

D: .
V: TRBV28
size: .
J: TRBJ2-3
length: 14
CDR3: CASSLAQASDTQYF
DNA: TGTGCCAGCAGTTTAGCACAGGCCTCAGATACGCAGTATTTT

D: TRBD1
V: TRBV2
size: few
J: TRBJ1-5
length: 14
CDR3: CASGTGGRDQPQHF
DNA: TGTGCCAGCGGAACAGGGGGCCGGGATCAGCCCCAGCATTTT

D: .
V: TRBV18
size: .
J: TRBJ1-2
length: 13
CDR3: CASSPEDRYGYTF
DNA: TGTGCCAGCTCACCCGAGGACAGATATGGCTACACCTTC

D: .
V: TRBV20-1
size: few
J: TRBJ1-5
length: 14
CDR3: CSASSGLENQPQHF
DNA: TGCAGTGCTAGTTCCGGCCTGGAGAATCAGCCCCAGCATTTT

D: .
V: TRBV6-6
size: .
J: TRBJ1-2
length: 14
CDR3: CASSYSPDTSRYTF
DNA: TGTGCCAGCAGTTACAGTCCGGATACGTCCCGCTACACCTTC

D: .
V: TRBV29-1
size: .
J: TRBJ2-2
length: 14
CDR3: CSVARPLSTGELFF
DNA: TGCAGCGTCGCCCGCCCCCTCAGCACCGGGGAGCTGTTTTTT

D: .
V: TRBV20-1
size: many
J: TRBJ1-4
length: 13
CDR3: CSAREAGDEKLFF
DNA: TGCAGTGCTAGAGAGGCAGGGGATGAAAAACTGTTTTTT

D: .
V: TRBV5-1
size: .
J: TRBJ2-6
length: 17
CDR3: CASGAGSLRSGANVLTF
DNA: TGCGCCAGTGGGGCCGGGTCCCTCCGCTCTGGGGCCAACGTCCTGACTTTC

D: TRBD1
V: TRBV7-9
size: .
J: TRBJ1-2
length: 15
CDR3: CASSFSDRGEYGYTF
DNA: TGTGCCAGCAGCTTCTCCGACAGGGGCGAATATGGCTACACCTTC

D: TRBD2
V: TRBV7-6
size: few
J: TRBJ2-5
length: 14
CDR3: CASSLGTRSSEQYF
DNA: TGTGCCAGCAGCCTGGGGACTAGGTCGAGTGAGCAGTACTTC

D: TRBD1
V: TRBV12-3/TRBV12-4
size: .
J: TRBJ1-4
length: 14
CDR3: CASSSAGGGEKLFF
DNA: TGTGCCAGCAGTTCAGCAGGGGGCGGGGAAAAACTGTTTTTT

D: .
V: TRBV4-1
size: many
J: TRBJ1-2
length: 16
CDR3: CASSQVPLQAVDGYTF
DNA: TGCGCCAGCAGCCAAGTCCCCTTGCAGGCTGTCGATGGCTACACCTTC

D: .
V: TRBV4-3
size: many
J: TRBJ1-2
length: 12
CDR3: CASSQAGYGYTF
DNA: TGTGCCAGCAGCCAGGCAGGCTATGGCTACACCTTC

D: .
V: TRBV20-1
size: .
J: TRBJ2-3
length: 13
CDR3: CSAVRDSTDTQYF
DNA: TGCAGTGCTGTACGGGACAGCACAGATACGCAGTATTTT

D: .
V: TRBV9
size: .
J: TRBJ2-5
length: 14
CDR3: CASSLGLEQETQYF
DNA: TGTGCCAGCAGCCTGGGACTGGAACAAGAGACCCAGTACTTC

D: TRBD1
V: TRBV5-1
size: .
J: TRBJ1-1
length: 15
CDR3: CANSARTTGGPEAFF
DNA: TGCGCCAACAGCGCGAGGACGACAGGGGGCCCTGAAGCTTTCTTT

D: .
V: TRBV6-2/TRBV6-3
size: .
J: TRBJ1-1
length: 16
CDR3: CASSYPAGRMNTEAFF
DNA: TGTGCCAGCAGTTACCCGGCAGGACGTATGAACACTGAAGCTTTCTTT

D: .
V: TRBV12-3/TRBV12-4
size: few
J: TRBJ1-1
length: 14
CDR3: CASSLGRPGTEAFF
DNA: TGTGCCAGCAGTCTGGGACGCCCAGGCACTGAAGCTTTCTTT

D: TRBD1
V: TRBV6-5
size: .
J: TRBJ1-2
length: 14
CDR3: CASSTGTGAYGYTF
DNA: TGTGCCAGCAGCACCGGGACAGGGGCCTATGGCTACACCTTC

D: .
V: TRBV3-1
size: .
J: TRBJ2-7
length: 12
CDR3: CASSQTRHEQYF
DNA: TGTGCCAGCAGCCAAACCCGACACGAGCAGTACTTC

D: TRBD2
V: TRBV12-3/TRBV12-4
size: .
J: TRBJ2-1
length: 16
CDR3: CASSLRASGEYNEQFF
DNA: TGTGCCAGCAGTTTGAGGGCTAGCGGGGAATACAATGAGCAGTTCTTC

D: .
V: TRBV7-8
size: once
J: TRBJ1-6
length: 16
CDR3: CASSRAVSSYNSPLHF
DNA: TGTGCCAGCAGCCGGGCAGTCAGCTCCTATAATTCACCCCTCCACTTT

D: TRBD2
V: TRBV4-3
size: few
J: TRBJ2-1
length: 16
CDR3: CASSLRTSGAYNEQFF
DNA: TGCGCCAGCAGCCTCCGGACTAGCGGGGCCTACAATGAGCAGTTCTTC

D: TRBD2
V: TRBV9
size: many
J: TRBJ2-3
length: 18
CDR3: CASSLAASGGKLTDTQYF
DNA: TGTGCCAGCAGCCTAGCGGCTAGCGGGGGGAAACTCACAGATACGCAGTATTTT

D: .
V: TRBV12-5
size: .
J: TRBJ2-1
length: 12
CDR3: CASGLEGDEQFF
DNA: TGTGCTAGTGGTTTGGAGGGTGATGAGCAGTTCTTC

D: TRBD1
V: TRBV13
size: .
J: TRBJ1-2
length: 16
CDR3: CASSSATGGANYGYTF
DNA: TGTGCCAGCAGCTCGGCAACAGGGGGGGCTAACTATGGCTACACCTTC

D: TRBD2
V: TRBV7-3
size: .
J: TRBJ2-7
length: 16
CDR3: CASSLVGAGEYNEQYF
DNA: TGTGCCAGCAGCTTAGTCGGGGCGGGGGAGTACAATGAGCAGTACTTC

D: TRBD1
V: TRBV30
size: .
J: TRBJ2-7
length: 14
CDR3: CAWSQSWDRYEQYF
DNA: TGTGCCTGGAGCCAATCCTGGGACAGATACGAGCAGTACTTC

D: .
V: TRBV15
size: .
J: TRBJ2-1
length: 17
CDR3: CATSSTGYGERFNEQFF
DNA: TGTGCCACCAGCAGTACCGGGTATGGGGAGCGGTTCAATGAGCAGTTCTTC

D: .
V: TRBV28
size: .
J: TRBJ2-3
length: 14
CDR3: CASSVSAERDTQYF
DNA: TGTGCCAGCAGTGTTAGCGCTGAGCGGGATACGCAGTATTTT

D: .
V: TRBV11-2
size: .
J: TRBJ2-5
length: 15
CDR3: CASSFWTAAQETQYF
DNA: TGTGCCAGCAGCTTCTGGACAGCAGCCCAAGAGACCCAGTACTTC

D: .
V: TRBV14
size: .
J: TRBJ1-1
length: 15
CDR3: CASSQVPGVHTEAFF
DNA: TGTGCCAGCAGCCAAGTTCCAGGGGTTCACACTGAAGCTTTCTTT

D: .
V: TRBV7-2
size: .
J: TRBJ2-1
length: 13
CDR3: CASSLSRAWEQFF
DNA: TGTGCCAGCAGCTTATCCAGGGCCTGGGAGCAGTTCTTC

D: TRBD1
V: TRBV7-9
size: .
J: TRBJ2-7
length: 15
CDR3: CASSPPGQHYNEQYF
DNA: TGTGCCAGCAGCCCCCCGGGACAGCACTACAATGAGCAGTACTTC

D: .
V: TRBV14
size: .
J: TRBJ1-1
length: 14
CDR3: CASSPSGGTGEAFF
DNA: TGTGCCAGCAGCCCGTCGGGAGGGACGGGTGAAGCTTTCTTT

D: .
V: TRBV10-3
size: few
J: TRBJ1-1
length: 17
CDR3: CAISESVPRLLNTEAFF
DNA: TGTGCCATCAGTGAGTCTGTGCCCCGACTATTGAACACTGAAGCTTTCTTT

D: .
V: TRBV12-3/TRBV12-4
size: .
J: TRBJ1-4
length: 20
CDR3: CASSFSLGTRHPATNEKLFF
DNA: TGTGCCAGCAGTTTCTCGTTAGGCACGCGACACCCTGCAACTAATGAAAAACTGTTTTTT

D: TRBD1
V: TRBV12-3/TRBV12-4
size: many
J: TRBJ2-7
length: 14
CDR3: CASSLNRGSYEQYF
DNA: TGTGCCAGCAGTTTAAACAGGGGCTCCTACGAGCAGTACTTC

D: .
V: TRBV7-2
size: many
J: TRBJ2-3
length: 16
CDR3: CASSLGGLNAVDTQYF
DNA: TGTGCCAGCAGCTTAGGAGGACTAAATGCTGTTGATACGCAGTATTTT

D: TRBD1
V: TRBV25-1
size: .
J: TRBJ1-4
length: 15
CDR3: CASSSTGQGEEKLFF
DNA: TGTGCCAGCAGTTCCACGGGACAGGGAGAAGAAAAACTGTTTTTT

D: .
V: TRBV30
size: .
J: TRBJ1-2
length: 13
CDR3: CAWGYQGFYGYTF
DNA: TGTGCCTGGGGATACCAGGGATTCTATGGCTACACCTTC

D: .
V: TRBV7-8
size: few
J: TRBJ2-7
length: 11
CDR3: CATGQNYEQYF
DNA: TGTGCCACCGGACAGAACTACGAGCAGTACTTC

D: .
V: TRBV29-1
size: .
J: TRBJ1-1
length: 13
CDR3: CSVGGGWNTEAFF
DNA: TGCAGCGTTGGGGGGGGGTGGAACACTGAAGCTTTCTTT